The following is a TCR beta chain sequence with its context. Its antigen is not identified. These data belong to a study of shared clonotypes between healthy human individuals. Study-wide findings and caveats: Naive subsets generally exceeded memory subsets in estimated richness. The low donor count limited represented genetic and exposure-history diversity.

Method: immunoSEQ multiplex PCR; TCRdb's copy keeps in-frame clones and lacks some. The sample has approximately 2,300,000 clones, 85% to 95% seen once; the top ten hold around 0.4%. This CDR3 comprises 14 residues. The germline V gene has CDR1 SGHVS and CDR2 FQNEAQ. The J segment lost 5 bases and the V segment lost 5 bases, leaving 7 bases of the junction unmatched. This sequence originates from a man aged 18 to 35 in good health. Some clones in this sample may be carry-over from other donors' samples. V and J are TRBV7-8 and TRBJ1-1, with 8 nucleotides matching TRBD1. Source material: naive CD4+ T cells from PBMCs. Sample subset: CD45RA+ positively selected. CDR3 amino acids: CASSDTQGGTEAFF. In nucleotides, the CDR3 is TGTGCCAGCAGCGACACACAGGGGGGAACTGAAGCTTTCTTT.